This T cell receptor beta chain comes out of a study of OX40 agonist ivuxolimab in advanced cancers. Looking at the study overall: In this cohort, patients received ivuxolimab, an agonistic anti-OX40 (CD134) antibody.

CDR1 and CDR2 (germline): SEHNR, FQNEAQ (reference sequence). The CDR3 runs 12 residues. Trimming took 8 bases from V and 8 from J, leaving 15 bases between them. This table comes from immunoSEQ multiplex PCR, and its TCRdb copy is limited to in-frame clones, with some not included. The repertoire holds 20,000 to 25,000 clones, with 88% as singletons. This sequence joins TRBV7-9 and TRBJ1-1; the D gene is possibly TRBD1 (5 bases). This TCR was recovered from an adult with an advanced solid tumor such as melanoma, head and neck, liver or kidney cancer. The specimen was CD4+ or CD8+ T cells sorted from blood, collected in a trial of the OX40 agonist ivuxolimab. The CDR3 loop is CASPGLHREAFF. CDR3 DNA: TGTGCCAGCCCAGGGCTGCATCGGGAAGCTTTCTTT.